The sequence of this TCR beta chain was determined in a study of neoadjuvant anti-PD-1 for oral cavity cancer. Most PBMC samples had approximately 440 ng input DNA in six replicates. Sequenced by immunoSEQ multiplex PCR; TCRdb stores in-frame clones only, minus some. The sample records more than 11,000 clones, 70% being singletons. The time point here: after neoadjuvant nivolumab, at surgical resection. PBMCs were not maintained or expanded in culture before analysis. This clone was counted a single time. Per the germline V gene, CDR1 is SGDLS and CDR2 is YYNGEE. After removal of 3 bases from V and 8 bases from J, the junction contained 4 bases not matched to a gene. The CDR3 extends over 15 amino acids.

The input for sequencing was PBMCs, taken after nivolumab (anti-PD-1) treatment. The rearrangement links TRBV9 to TRBJ2-1, with 14 nucleotides matching TRBD2. This receptor was taken from a person aged 35 to 85 with oral cavity squamous cell carcinoma. Here the CDR3 DNA reads TGTGCCAGCAGCGGGGGACTAGCGGGAGTCTATGAGCAGTTCTTC. It encodes CASSGGLAGVYEQFF.